Shown below are 16 T cell receptor beta chains from a single sample sequenced in a study of blood T cell repertoires in COVID-19. Sequencing was performed with immunoSEQ multiplex PCR; in TCRdb, only in-frame clones are kept and a portion is missing. Of hundreds of thousands of clones in the sample, roughly 90% are singletons; the top ten hold around 4%. The sequenced sample was PBMCs or T cells enriched from blood (not recorded which). The source of these receptors is a woman in her 30s with acute COVID-19.

V usage is TRBV12-3 or TRBV12-4 and J usage is TRBJ1-3; perhaps TRBD1 as D (5 bases). The length of the CDR3 is 11 residues. CDR3 sequence (DNA): TGTGCGGGGGGGTCCGGAAACACCATATATTTT. Protein product: CAGGSGNTIYF.

V and J are TRBV5-1 and TRBJ2-1, with D possibly TRBD1 on 5 matching bases. This CDR3 is 13 amino acids long. V shed 4 bases and J shed 5 bases, with 10 bases lying between them. Germline V gene data show CDR1 as SGHRS and CDR2 as YFSETQ. The CDR3 here is CASSRDRDNEQFF. DNA for the CDR3: TGCGCCAGCAGCCGAGACAGAGACAATGAGCAGTTCTTC.

The chain joins TRBV7-2 to TRBJ1-2, with 9 bases identical to TRBD1. The junction had 13 bases not matched to a gene; V was cut back by 5 bases and J by 0 bases. The CDR3 runs to 18 residues. The V gene's germline CDR1 is SGHTA and CDR2 FQGNSA. The CDR3 here is CASSTGANTGGPNYGYTF. CDR3 nucleotide sequence: TGTGCCAGCAGCACCGGGGCTAATACAGGGGGCCCTAACTATGGCTACACCTTC. Combining the CDR3 with reference TRBV7-2 and TRBJ1-2 gives the whole variable domain GAGVSQSPSNKVTEKGKDVELRCDPISGHTALYWYRQSLGQGLEFLIYFQGNSAPDKSGLPSDRFSAERTGGSVSTLTIQRTQQEDSAVYLCASSTGANTGGPNYGYTFGSGTRLTVV.

V and J are TRBV5-6 and TRBJ2-7; perhaps TRBD2 as D (5 bases). V lost 8 bases and J 3 bases, leaving 21 bases between the germline ends. Germline loops: CDR1 SGHDT, CDR2 YYEEEE. The CDR3 runs 15 residues. CDR3 loop: CASCRTGDLFYEQYF. The CDR3, as DNA: TGTGCCAGTTGCAGGACTGGCGACCTTTTCTACGAGCAGTACTTC.

The CDR3 spells CASSLRGEEGRTDTQYF. The CDR3 nucleotides are TGCGCCAGCAGCTTGAGGGGCGAGGAGGGCCGCACAGATACGCAGTATTTT. The V and J genes are TRBV5-1 and TRBJ2-3, with a weak D call TRBD2 (6 bases). This CDR3 has 17 amino acids. V was cut by 1 base and J by 1 base, with 16 bases left in between. The germline CDR1 and CDR2 sequences are SGHRS and YFSETQ.

The table lists this clone with a count of one. CDR3 residues: CASSGSGWVSDTQYF. The DNA for the CDR3 is TGCGCCAGCAGTGGATCAGGCTGGGTATCAGATACGCAGTATTTT. The V and J genes are TRBV10-1 and TRBJ2-3; D not certain. The CDR3 consists of 15 residues. The ends were cut back, 4 bases at V and 4 bases at J, with 15 bases in the middle. Germline-derived CDR1 and CDR2 are WNHNN and SYGVQD (reference sequence).

The rearrangement uses TRBV7-2 and TRBJ2-7, with TRBD2 matching 13 bases. The CDR3 is 16 amino acids. Trimming took 6 bases from V and 5 from J; bases not matched to a gene: 10. The germline CDR1 and CDR2 sequences are SGHTA and FQGNSA. The CDR3 sequence: CASSSSWTSGGHEQYF. For the CDR3, the DNA is TGTGCCAGCAGTTCTTCCTGGACTAGCGGGGGTCACGAGCAGTACTTC. Together with reference TRBV7-2 and TRBJ2-7, the CDR3 gives the full variable domain: GAGVSQSPSNKVTEKGKDVELRCDPISGHTALYWYRQSLGQGLEFLIYFQGNSAPDKSGLPSDRFSAERTGGSVSTLTIQRTQQEDSAVYLCASSSSWTSGGHEQYFGPGTRLTVT.

This chain links TRBV19 with TRBJ2-1, with 10 positions matching TRBD2. Unmatched junction bases numbered 9, after V lost 7 bases and J lost 9 bases. The CDR3 has 14 amino acids. From germline, CDR1 is LNHDA and CDR2 SQIVND (reference sequence). Here the CDR3 reads CASTLAGGRGEQFF. The CDR3 DNA is TGTGCCAGTACGTTAGCGGGGGGCCGGGGTGAGCAGTTCTTC.

The rearrangement links TRBV3-1 (or the pseudogene TRBV3-2) to TRBJ1-2; 10 bases align to TRBD1. Germline loops: CDR1 LGHDT, CDR2 YNNKEL (reference sequence). There are 14 residues in the CDR3. The V segment lost 4 bases and the J segment 7 bases; nucleotides outside the gene matches: 6. CDR3 DNA sequence: TGTGCCAGCAGCCCCCGACAGGGGGCAGGTGGCTACACCTTC. This sequence encodes CASSPRQGAGGYTF.

The chain combines TRBV19 with TRBJ1-4; D is possibly TRBD1 (6 bases). Between the trimmed V and J ends, which lost 7 bases and 8 bases, there was a span of 14 bases. There are 13 residues in the CDR3. The germline gives CDR1 LNHDA, CDR2 SQIVND (reference sequence). The CDR3 here is CASTFQGKEKLFF. CDR3 nucleotide sequence: TGTGCCAGTACTTTCCAGGGGAAGGAAAAACTGTTTTTT.

This chain joins TRBV28 and TRBJ1-1; D is possibly TRBD1 (5 bases). The germline V and J ends were trimmed by 8 bases and 8 bases, with 33 bases remaining between them. This CDR3 is 18 amino acids long. Germline CDR1 reads MDHEN; CDR2 reads SYDVKM. The CDR3, as DNA: TGTGCCAGCGAACCCCCTCTTCCAACTCCTGGGGCTTTACCCGAAGCTTTCTTT. Amino acid sequence: CASEPPLPTPGALPEAFF.

The chain has TRBV11-3 and TRBJ2-5; D might be TRBD2 (6 bases). The V gene lost 1 base and the J gene lost 2 bases, with 11 bases spanning the gap. The CDR3 loop spans 15 amino acids. CDR1 is SGHNT and CDR2 is YENEEA in the germline V gene. The CDR3 sequence: CASSLGGASQETQYF. CDR3 bases: TGTGCCAGCAGCTTAGGCGGGGCCTCTCAAGAGACCCAGTACTTC.

The chain is built from TRBV2 and TRBJ1-5; the D gene is possibly TRBD1 (5 bases). Germline V gene data show CDR1 as SNHLY and CDR2 as FYNNEI. The germline V and J ends were trimmed by 7 bases and 2 bases, with 12 bases remaining between them. The CDR3 sequence is 14 residues long. The CDR3 reads CASTFGGGNQPQHF. CDR3 nucleotide sequence: TGTGCCAGCACGTTCGGGGGGGGCAATCAGCCCCAGCATTTT.

The chain carries TRBV9 and TRBJ2-7, with 8 bases that match TRBD2. With V trimmed by 0 bases and J by 3 bases, 5 bases remained unmatched. The CDR3 is 15 residues long. Germline V lookup: CDR1 SGDLS, CDR2 YYNGEE. The CDR3 reads CASSVAAGGLYEQYF. The CDR3 nucleotides are TGTGCCAGCAGCGTAGCTGCGGGGGGCCTCTACGAGCAGTACTTC.

This clone is a singleton in its sample. The rearrangement links TRBV5-1 to TRBJ1-1, with 8 bases aligning to TRBD1. Germline CDR1 and CDR2: SGHRS and YFSETQ. V was pared by 4 bases and J by 1 base, with 6 bases of the junction left unmatched. The CDR3 length is 15 residues. The CDR3 nucleotides read TGCGCCAGCAGCCCCCGGACAGGGTGGAACACTGAAGCTTTCTTT. Translated: CASSPRTGWNTEAFF.

The J gene is TRBJ1-6, the V gene TRBV2, with 7 bases matching TRBD1. Germline V lookup: CDR1 SNHLY, CDR2 FYNNEI. The CDR3 is 15 residues long. Trimming removed 5 bases from V and 9 bases from J; junction bases left unmatched: 10. The CDR3 spells CASSTTGSGGSPLHF. The CDR3 DNA reads TGTGCCAGCAGTACGACAGGGTCTGGGGGTTCACCCCTCCACTTT.